This is a list of T cell receptor beta chains from one sample in a study of shared clonotypes between healthy human individuals. Clones were sequenced by immunoSEQ multiplex PCR, and TCRdb holds only the in-frame ones, with some missing. The sample holds approximately 2.4 million clones; about 94% are singletons and the top ten take about 0.13%. The sequenced sample was naive CD4+ T cells sorted from blood. The receptors were sampled from a young man in good health. Both conserved end residues are part of each CDR3. D genes are given only for firm matches. The size entry is marked missing in some rows and otherwise reads once, few, many or a size class.

J: TRBJ2-2; size: NA; D: TRBD2; V: TRBV28; CDR3: CASSLLLAALNTGELFF; DNA: TGTGCCAGCAGTCTACTTCTAGCGGCACTCAACACCGGGGAGCTGTTTTTT
J: TRBJ1-5; size: NA; D: TRBD1; V: TRBV2; CDR3: CASSPQGAGNQPQHF; DNA: TGTGCCAGCAGCCCACAGGGGGCCGGCAATCAGCCCCAGCATTTT
J: TRBJ2-7; size: once; D: NA; V: TRBV6-5; CDR3: CASSYLVGGSYEQYF; DNA: TGTGCCAGCAGTTACTTGGTCGGGGGATCCTACGAGCAGTACTTC
J: TRBJ2-5; size: NA; D: TRBD2; V: TRBV5-1; CDR3: CASSQALTGGQETQYF; DNA: TGCGCCAGCAGCCAGGCCCTAACGGGAGGGCAAGAGACCCAGTACTTC
J: TRBJ1-1; size: NA; D: NA; V: TRBV2; CDR3: CASSVAGEKNSEAFF; DNA: TGTGCCAGCAGTGTGGCAGGGGAGAAGAATTCTGAAGCTTTCTTT
J: TRBJ2-1; size: NA; D: TRBD2; V: TRBV10-2; CDR3: CASSFPGTSDNEQFF; DNA: TGCGCCAGCAGTTTCCCCGGGACTAGCGACAATGAGCAGTTCTTC
J: TRBJ1-5; size: NA; D: NA; V: TRBV18; CDR3: CASSPSREGQPQHF; DNA: TGTGCCAGCTCCCCTTCGCGAGAAGGTCAGCCCCAGCATTTT
J: TRBJ2-1; size: NA; D: NA; V: TRBV5-1; CDR3: CASSLVRVGYNEQFF; DNA: TGCGCCAGCAGCTTGGTAAGGGTCGGCTACAATGAGCAGTTCTTC
J: TRBJ2-7; size: NA; D: NA; V: TRBV5-6; CDR3: CASSLGGHYEQYF; DNA: TGTGCCAGCAGCTTGGGGGGGCACTACGAGCAGTACTTC
J: TRBJ2-7; size: NA; D: TRBD1; V: TRBV7-7; CDR3: CASSLGTGRCEQYF; DNA: TGTGCTAGCAGCTTAGGGACAGGAAGATGCGAGCAGTACTTC
J: TRBJ2-2; size: NA; D: TRBD1; V: TRBV7-2; CDR3: CASSFRQGAGELFF; DNA: TGTGCCAGCAGCTTCCGACAGGGCGCCGGGGAGCTGTTTTTT
J: TRBJ1-5; size: NA; D: NA; V: TRBV11-2; CDR3: CASSFTGNQPQHF; DNA: TGTGCCAGCAGCTTTACAGGAAATCAGCCCCAGCATTTT
J: TRBJ2-1; size: NA; D: TRBD2; V: TRBV30; CDR3: CAWSVRLAAEEQFF; DNA: TGTGCCTGGAGTGTTAGACTAGCGGCGGAAGAGCAGTTCTTC
J: TRBJ2-7; size: NA; D: NA; V: TRBV14; CDR3: CASSQDSPGHYSYEQYF; DNA: TGTGCCAGCAGCCAAGATTCTCCGGGACACTACTCCTACGAGCAGTACTTC
J: TRBJ1-1; size: NA; D: NA; V: TRBV19; CDR3: CASTPTLNTEAFF; DNA: TGTGCCAGTACCCCCACTCTGAACACTGAAGCTTTCTTT
J: TRBJ2-7; size: NA; D: TRBD2; V: TRBV29-1; CDR3: CSAGGGVSYEQYF; DNA: TGCAGCGCGGGTGGGGGGGTCTCCTACGAGCAGTACTTC